These T cell receptor beta chains were read from a single sample in a study of patients and donors after allogeneic stem cell transplantation. One entry per CDR3 protein results from TCRdb running MiXCR on the RT-PCR reads. The sample lists 90,000 to 120,000 distinct CDR3 sequences, 35% to 45% occurring once. Sequencing was done on a sample of blood, either unsorted or a sorted T cell fraction (not recorded which). These receptors were taken from a human donor who was either an allogeneic HSCT recipient or a stem cell or donor lymphocyte infusion donor (not recorded which). It is not recorded whose cells these are; they may come from a transplant donor. The CDR3 runs from the conserved cysteine through the conserved F or W. Fields, in order: D gene, clone size, V gene, J gene, CDR3 DNA, CDR3 protein. D genes are given only for firm matches. Clone size appears in some rows only: once, few, many, or a class for an expanded clone.

TRBD2	.	TRBV3-1	TRBJ2-7	TGTGCCAGCAGCCAAGGACTAGCGGGAGGCTACGAGCAGTACTTC	CASSQGLAGGYEQYF
.	.	TRBV29-1	TRBJ1-1	TGCAGCGTTGAGCGGGGGGGGTTGGCTGAAGCTTTCTTT	CSVERGGLAEAFF
.	.	TRBV18	TRBJ1-5	TGTGCCAGCTCACCACCGGACACGGTGCTACCCCCCCAGCATTTT	CASSPPDTVLPPQHF
.	few	TRBV6-2/TRBV6-3	TRBJ2-1	TGTGCCAGCATCCAGCACGCCGGCAATGAGCAGTTCTTC	CASIQHAGNEQFF
.	.	TRBV21-1	TRBJ1-2	TGTGCCAGCAGCAAATCCAGGACGAGCTACACCTTC	CASSKSRTSYTF
.	few	TRBV6-5	TRBJ1-2	TGTGCCAGCAGTTACGGGGGGATGGACTATGGCTACACCTTC	CASSYGGMDYGYTF
TRBD1	.	TRBV7-2	TRBJ1-3	TGTGCCAGCAGCTCTCAGACAGGGAATGGAAACACCATATATTTT	CASSSQTGNGNTIYF
.	few	TRBV12-3/TRBV12-4	TRBJ2-4	TGTGCCAGCAGCTTGGGCCCGACAGTAGCCAAAAACATTCAGTACTTC	CASSLGPTVAKNIQYF
.	many	TRBV29-1	TRBJ1-1	TGCAGCGGTAACATGAACACTGAAGCTTTCTTT	CSGNMNTEAFF
.	.	TRBV4-3	TRBJ1-6	TGCGCCAGCAGCCAAGAGTGGACAGCCTATAATTCACCCCTCCACTTT	CASSQEWTAYNSPLHF
.	many	TRBV9	TRBJ1-3	TGTGCCAGCAGCGTAGTGGGGACCTCTGGAAACACCATATATTTT	CASSVVGTSGNTIYF
TRBD1	.	TRBV20-1	TRBJ1-1	TGCACCATAGAGGGACAGAGGAACACTGAAGCTTTCTTT	CTIEGQRNTEAFF
TRBD2	.	TRBV7-9	TRBJ2-2	TGTGCCAGCACCCCCCATAGGCGGGAGGATACCGGGGAGCTGTTTTTT	CASTPHRREDTGELFF
.	few	TRBV28	TRBJ1-1	TGTGCCAGCAGTATTATATCCCTTGGGGAGGGTTGGGGCACTGAAGCTTTCTTT	CASSIISLGEGWGTEAFF
TRBD2	.	TRBV12-3/TRBV12-4	TRBJ2-3	TGTGCCAGCATTCCAGCGGGGAGCCGCACAGATACGCAGTATTTT	CASIPAGSRTDTQYF
TRBD1	.	TRBV5-6	TRBJ1-6	TGTGCCAGCAGCTTGACAGGGGGAAGGGCACCCCTCCACTTT	CASSLTGGRAPLHF
TRBD1	.	TRBV4-2	TRBJ2-7	TGTGCCAGCAGCCAAGCCGACAGGGCGACCTACGAGCAGTACTTC	CASSQADRATYEQYF
.	.	TRBV7-8	TRBJ1-1	TGTGCCAGCAGCTTAAGGGTTGCGGCGAACACTGAAGCTTTCTTT	CASSLRVAANTEAFF
.	few	TRBV7-8	TRBJ1-1	TGTGCCAGCAGCCCCTGGATCGGGGGTGACACTGAAGCTTTCTTT	CASSPWIGGDTEAFF
.	once	TRBV15	TRBJ2-1	TGTGCCACCAGCAGAGATATTGGAAGGGCGAGCTCCTACAATGAGCAGTTCTTC	CATSRDIGRASSYNEQFF
.	few	TRBV12-3/TRBV12-4	TRBJ2-1	TGTGCCAGCAGTTTCGGCAATGAGCAGTTCTTC	CASSFGNEQFF
.	many	TRBV20-1	TRBJ1-1	TGCAGTGCTAGAACCCCGGACCGGGTGTGGACTGAAGCTTTCTTT	CSARTPDRVWTEAFF
.	few	TRBV12-3/TRBV12-4	TRBJ1-2	TGTGCCAGCAGCCCGGACACCGGCCGGGGCGGCTACACCTTC	CASSPDTGRGGYTF
.	.	TRBV6-2/TRBV6-3	TRBJ2-2	TGTGCCAGCAGTTACCGCGCGACGTTCAACACCGGGGAGCTGTTTTTT	CASSYRATFNTGELFF
.	.	TRBV29-1	TRBJ2-7	TGCAGCGCCGGGACTCCTTCCGAGCAGTACTTC	CSAGTPSEQYF
TRBD1	.	TRBV4-3	TRBJ2-1	TGCGCCAGCCGTCGGGACAGGAGGGATGTCTACAATGAGCAGTTCTTC	CASRRDRRDVYNEQFF
.	.	TRBV14	TRBJ1-2	TGTGCCAGCAGCCATCTGGAGGTCAGGGGATGGGGCGGCTACACCTTC	CASSHLEVRGWGGYTF
.	.	TRBV11-2	TRBJ1-2	TGTGCCAGCAGCACGGAGGGAGCAGGAAAAGGCTACACCTTC	CASSTEGAGKGYTF
.	.	TRBV12-3/TRBV12-4	TRBJ1-1	TGTGCCAGCAGTTTAGACAGGGCCACTGAAGCTTTCTTT	CASSLDRATEAFF
TRBD2	few	TRBV5-1	TRBJ2-5	TGCGCCAGCAGCTTTCGACTAGCGGGAATCGGGCGAGAGACCCAGTACTTC	CASSFRLAGIGRETQYF
.	.	TRBV12-3/TRBV12-4	TRBJ2-3	TGTGCCAGCAGGCCGGGCCCAGATACGCAGTATTTT	CASRPGPDTQYF
.	.	TRBV4-2	TRBJ1-4	TGTGCCAGCAGCCAAGATTACCTGGGGGGAAGGAGTGAAAAACTGTTTTTT	CASSQDYLGGRSEKLFF
.	.	TRBV6-2/TRBV6-3	TRBJ2-7	TGTGCCAGCAGTTACTTCTCAGAATCCTACGAGCAGTACTTC	CASSYFSESYEQYF